The 4 T cell receptor beta chains below were found in one sample sequenced in a study of blood T cell repertoires in COVID-19. Using immunoSEQ multiplex PCR, the repertoire was profiled, and TCRdb retains in-frame clones only, with some absent. The sample lists under 100,000 clones; about 84% were seen once. The sample taken for sequencing was peripheral blood. Receptors were obtained from an older man with active or convalescent COVID-19.

This chain links TRBV5-6 with TRBJ2-5; D remains unclear. Trimming took off 0 bases at V and 2 bases at J, with 11 bases between the two ends. Germline V gene data show CDR1 as SGHDT and CDR2 as YYEEEE. The CDR3 extends over 15 amino acids. CDR3 residues: CASSLEWQTQETQYF. CDR3 in DNA: TGTGCCAGCAGCTTGGAGTGGCAGACACAAGAGACCCAGTACTTC. Supplemented by reference TRBV5-6 and TRBJ2-5, the full variable domain reads DAGVTQSPTHLIKTRGQQVTLRCSPKSGHDTVSWYQQALGQGPQFIFQYYEEEERQRGNFPDRFSGHQFPNYSSELNVNALLLGDSALYLCASSLEWQTQETQYFGPGTRLLVL.

The CDR3 DNA reads TGTGCCAGCAGCCTCTCTGGAAACACCATATATTTT. Translation gives CASSLSGNTIYF. The V gene is TRBV12-3 or TRBV12-4, the J gene TRBJ1-3; D remains ambiguous. CDR3 size: 12 residues. V lost 6 bases and J lost 0, with 3 bases in between.

The genes are TRBV19 and TRBJ2-2; D is possibly TRBD2 (5 bases). The CDR3 has 15 amino acids. CDR1 and CDR2 (germline): LNHDA, SQIVND (reference sequence). Trimming pared 9 bases from V and 4 bases from J, leaving 18 bases between. CDR3 in amino acids: CASSPGADRTGELFF. CDR3 nucleotide sequence: TGTGCCAGCTCCCCAGGAGCGGATCGCACCGGGGAGCTGTTTTTT. The entire variable domain, with the rest obtained from reference TRBV19 and TRBJ2-2, is as follows: DGGITQSPKYLFRKEGQNVTLSCEQNLNHDAMYWYRQDPGQGLRLIYYSQIVNDFQKGDIAEGYSVSREKKESFPLTVTSAQKNPTAFYLCASSPGADRTGELFFGEGSRLTVL.

This clone was detected once. The CDR3 loop reads CASSSASIAGVFYEQYF. The CDR3 DNA reads as TGTGCCAGCAGTTCCGCCTCAATAGCGGGGGTTTTCTACGAGCAGTACTTC. This sequence joins TRBV28 and TRBJ2-7; TRBD2 aligns across 9 bases. There are 17 residues in the CDR3. Trimming took 4 bases from V and 3 from J; bases not matched to a gene: 13. CDR1 and CDR2 from the germline V gene are MDHEN and SYDVKM.